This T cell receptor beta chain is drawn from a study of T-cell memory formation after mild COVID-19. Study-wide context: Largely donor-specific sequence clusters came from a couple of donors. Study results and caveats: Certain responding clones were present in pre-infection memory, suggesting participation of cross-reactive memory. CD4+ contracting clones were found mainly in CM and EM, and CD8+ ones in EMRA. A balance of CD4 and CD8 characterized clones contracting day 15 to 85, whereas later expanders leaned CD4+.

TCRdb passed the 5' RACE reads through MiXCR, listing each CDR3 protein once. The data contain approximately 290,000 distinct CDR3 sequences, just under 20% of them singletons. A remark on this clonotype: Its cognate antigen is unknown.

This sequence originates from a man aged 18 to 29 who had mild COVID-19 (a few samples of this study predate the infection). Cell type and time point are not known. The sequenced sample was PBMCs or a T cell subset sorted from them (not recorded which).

The CDR3 DNA reads as TGTGCCAGCACCGACGAACCGGGGAACACCGGGGAGCTGTTTTTT. It is translated as CASTDEPGNTGELFF. The V call is TRBV2, the J call TRBJ2-2; D gene uncertain. The V and J ends lost 7 bases and 1 base respectively, with 13 bases between them. The germline CDR1 and CDR2 sequences are SNHLY and FYNNEI. The CDR3 extends over 15 amino acids.